A single sample is the source of the 5 T cell receptor beta chains below, sequenced in a study of T cells in women clearing cervical HPV infection. Assay used: immunoSEQ multiplex PCR; TCRdb lists only in-frame clones, some missing. This sample's table reports about 36,000 clones. Material: blood buffy coat. The source of these receptors is a woman aged 18 to 75 with a cervical HPV16 infection that either progressed to CIN3+ or cleared (not recorded which).

For this clone: The observed sequence ends 3 residues before the CDR3 terminus, with the missing tail filled in from the germline J gene. The chain recombines TRBV5-6 with TRBJ1-2; 10 bases are shared with TRBD1. CDR3 size: 14 residues. V was pared by 0 bases and J by 5 bases, with 1 base of the junction left unmatched. From germline, CDR1 is SGHDT and CDR2 YYEEEE. CDR3 residues: CASSLGQGAYGYTF. The covered CDR3 bases are TGTGCCAGCAGCTTGGGACAGGGGGCATATGGC.

About this clone itself: The DNA ends 3 residues before the CDR3 does, and the rest of the CDR3 is filled in from the germline J gene. The rearrangement joins TRBV29-1 to TRBJ1-1, with 9 bases matching TRBD1. With 7 bases clipped from V and 1 base from J, the junction kept 7 bases outside the gene matches. Germline lookup yields CDR1 SQVTM and CDR2 ANQGSEA. There are 14 residues in the CDR3. Partial CDR3 DNA: TGCAGCGAACGACAGGGGGGGTGGAACACTGAA. Translating gives CSERQGGWNTE. The full CDR3 protein is CSERQGGWNTEAFF.

About this clone: The CDR3 end is not reached by the read, which stops 3 residues before it; the germline J gene fills it in. V usage is TRBV7-9 and J usage is TRBJ1-5; D is undetermined. From germline, CDR1 is SEHNR and CDR2 FQNEAQ (reference sequence). This CDR3 is 14 amino acids long. Trimming pared 5 bases from V and 4 bases from J, leaving 12 bases between. The CDR3 DNA, read in part, is TGTGCCAGCAGCCCCGCCGGGGATAATCAGCCC. It yields the protein CASSPAGDNQP. The full CDR3 reads CASSPAGDNQPQHF.

With respect to this clone: The CDR3 end lies 3 residues beyond the end of the read and is filled in from the germline J gene. This chain uses TRBV6-2 or TRBV6-3 with TRBJ2-7; D is perhaps TRBD2 (7 bases). Germline V gene sequence: CDR1 MNHEY, CDR2 SVGEGT. Trimming shortened V by 6 bases and J by 2 bases, and 17 bases separated the two germline ends. CDR3 length: 15 amino acids. CDR3 region: CASSPGGGGAYEQYF. CDR3 bases read: TGTGCCAGCAGCCCGGGGGGCGGAGGCGCCTACGAG.

Concerning this clone: The read falls 3 residues short of the CDR3 end, and the missing part is taken from the germline J gene. This chain joins TRBV2 and TRBJ1-1; D is unresolved. This CDR3 is 14 amino acids long. V was clipped by 5 bases and J by 3 bases, with 13 bases between them. Germline V gene lookup returns CDR1 SNHLY and CDR2 FYNNEI. CDR3 protein: CASSYLGGYTEAFF. The part of the CDR3 DNA that was read is TGTGCCAGCAGTTACCTGGGCGGGTACACTGAA. The full variable domain, in which reference TRBV2 and TRBJ1-1 provide the parts outside the CDR3, is EPEVTQTPSHQVTQMGQEVILRCVPISNHLYFYWYRQILGQKVEFLVSFYNNEISEKSEIFDDQFSVERPDGSNFTLKIRSTKLEDSAMYFCASSYLGGYTEAFFGQGTRLTVV.